This T cell receptor (beta chain) emerged from a study of lymphopenia after photon versus proton radiotherapy. Study conclusions and caveats: Post-nadir diversity loss with photons came from oligoclonal expansion, particularly CD8+ Temra cells.

Turning to this clone: Its target is unknown.

Germline V gene sequence: CDR1 LNHDA, CDR2 SQIVND (reference sequence). This CDR3 spans 11 amino acids. V dropped 10 bases and J dropped 3 bases, with 9 bases sitting between them. Only in-frame clones appear in the TCRdb table, and some are missing; sequencing was by immunoSEQ multiplex PCR. The sample has around 64,000 clones, just under 95% seen once. The chain couples TRBV19 to TRBJ1-2; D unresolved. The sequence was collected from a woman in her 40s with cholangiocarcinoma. Sequenced material: peripheral blood, taken from a patient treated with photon-based radiotherapy. CDR3 protein: CAIKRDYGYTF. Here the CDR3 DNA reads TGTGCCATAAAGAGGGACTATGGCTACACCTTC. Based on the CDR3 plus reference TRBV19 and TRBJ1-2, the full variable domain is DGGITQSPKYLFRKEGQNVTLSCEQNLNHDAMYWYRQDPGQGLRLIYYSQIVNDFQKGDIAEGYSVSREKKESFPLTVTSAQKNPTAFYLCAIKRDYGYTFGSGTRLTVV.